The 30 T cell receptor beta chains in this list originate from one sample, sequenced in a study of blood T cell repertoires in COVID-19. Only in-frame clones appear in the TCRdb table, and some are missing; sequencing was by immunoSEQ multiplex PCR. Of around 95,000 clones in the sample, around 90% were seen once. Sequencing used peripheral blood. These TCRs come from a human donor in a cohort sampled during active COVID-19.

The chain uses TRBV7-7 and TRBJ2-3; 14 bases map to TRBD2. CDR1 SSHAT and CDR2 FNYEAQ come from the germline V gene (reference sequence). This CDR3 has 15 residues. V lost 5 bases, J lost 7 bases, and 5 bases stayed unmatched. The CDR3 loop is CASSPGTSGSHTQYF. CDR3 DNA: TGTGCCAGCAGCCCCGGGACTAGCGGGAGTCATACGCAGTATTTT.

This sequence joins TRBV2 and TRBJ2-3, with TRBD2 as a possible D gene (6 bases). The V and J ends lost 5 bases and 4 bases respectively, with 7 bases between them. This CDR3 comprises 12 residues. Germline V gene data show CDR1 as SNHLY and CDR2 as FYNNEI. The CDR3 reads CASSWDSDTQYF. The CDR3 DNA follows: TGTGCCAGCAGTTGGGACTCAGATACGCAGTATTTT. Full variable domain (rest looked up from reference TRBV2 and TRBJ2-3): EPEVTQTPSHQVTQMGQEVILRCVPISNHLYFYWYRQILGQKVEFLVSFYNNEISEKSEIFDDQFSVERPDGSNFTLKIRSTKLEDSAMYFCASSWDSDTQYFGPGTRLTVL.

This clone was seen more than once but under ten times. This sequence joins TRBV14 and TRBJ2-7; D is perhaps TRBD1 (6 bases). Trimming stripped 3 bases from V and 3 bases from J, with 15 bases between. The germline V gene encodes CDR1 SGHDN and CDR2 FVKESK. The CDR3 is made up of 15 amino acids. The CDR3 nucleotides read TGTGCCAGCAGCCAGGCCCTCGGGACACTCTACGAGCAGTACTTC. It yields the protein CASSQALGTLYEQYF.

J is TRBJ2-2 and V is TRBV11-3, with TRBD2 as a possible D gene (5 bases). The CDR3 loop spans 13 amino acids. Germline V CDR1 and CDR2: SGHNT, YENEEA. V was pared by 4 bases and J by 4 bases, with 7 bases between. The DNA for the CDR3 is TGTGCCAGCAGCTGGGCGGGCACCGGGGAGCTGTTTTTT. Translation: CASSWAGTGELFF.

The chain couples TRBV27 to TRBJ1-2, with D hard to call. CDR3 length: 14 amino acids. Germline values: CDR1 MNHEY, CDR2 SMNVEV (reference sequence). Trimming stripped 3 bases from V and 5 bases from J, with 13 bases between. The CDR3 DNA follows: TGTGCCAGCAGTTTTGCGGCTGCTTCTTATGGCTACACCTTC. The encoded protein is CASSFAAASYGYTF.

The chain uses TRBV5-5 and TRBJ2-1; TRBD1 might be the D (6 bases). V was pared by 4 bases and J by 4 bases, with 21 bases between. From germline, CDR1 is SGHKS and CDR2 YYEKEE (reference sequence). The CDR3 is 17 amino acids. The CDR3 loop reads CASSIRQASTLYNEQFF. The CDR3 nucleotides read TGTGCCAGCAGCATAAGACAGGCCAGTACGCTTTACAATGAGCAGTTCTTC. The whole variable domain, filled in from reference TRBV5-5 and TRBJ2-1, reads DAGVTQSPTHLIKTRGQQVTLRCSPISGHKSVSWYQQVLGQGPQFIFQYYEKEERGRGNFPDRFSARQFPNYSSELNVNALLLGDSALYLCASSIRQASTLYNEQFFGPGTRLTVL.

The chain carries TRBV5-1 and TRBJ1-2; D not certain. Trimming cost V 4 bases and J 0 bases, with 16 bases left between them. Germline CDR1 and CDR2: SGHRS and YFSETQ. This CDR3 has 16 residues. CDR3 region: CASSGGRETANYGYTF. The CDR3 bases are TGCGCCAGCAGCGGAGGAAGGGAGACCGCTAACTATGGCTACACCTTC.

This rearrangement joins TRBV6-2 or TRBV6-3 to TRBJ2-3; 8 nucleotides line up with TRBD2. CDR3 length equals 16 residues. Germline V CDR1 and CDR2: MNHEY, SVGEGT. J lost 4 bases, V lost 5 bases, and 11 bases had no gene match. The CDR3, as DNA: TGTGCCAGCAGTGACATAGCGGGACCCGGCGCAGATACGCAGTATTTT. Its protein product is CASSDIAGPGADTQYF.

The chain couples TRBV21-1 to TRBJ2-3; the table's D call, TRBD2, has no DNA check behind it. TRBV21-1 is shown as a pseudogene. The CDR3 spans 18 residues. Here the CDR3 DNA reads TGTGCCAGCAGCAAAGTCGGAAAGCGGGAGGGCCGTGCAGATACGCAGTATTTT. Its translation: CASSKVGKREGRADTQYF.

A note on this clone: The junction shows a germline mismatch at one end, possibly a read error. This chain joins TRBV7-2 and TRBJ1-4; D possibly corresponds to TRBD1 (5 bases). Looked up from germline, CDR1 is SGHTA and CDR2 is FQGNSA. This CDR3 contains 14 residues. CDR3 residues: CASSLGGHGEKLFF. The CDR3 DNA follows: TGTGCCAGCAGTTTAGGAGGACACGGGGAAAAACTGTTTTTT.

This chain uses TRBV5-1 with TRBJ1-2; 7 bases are shared with TRBD1. Per germline, CDR1 SGHRS and CDR2 YFSETQ. Unmatched junction bases numbered 0, after V lost 0 bases and J lost 1 base. CDR3 length: 14 amino acids. The CDR3 sequence is CASSLGQGNYGYTF. CDR3 in DNA: TGCGCCAGCAGCTTGGGACAGGGTAACTATGGCTACACCTTC.

The chain recombines TRBV7-6 with TRBJ2-5; perhaps TRBD2 as D (6 bases). With 5 bases removed from V and 5 bases from J, the gap between germline ends came to 15 bases. In germline, CDR1 is SGHVS, CDR2 FNYEAQ. The CDR3 sequence is 14 residues long. CDR3 loop: CASSPLASVETQYF. The DNA of the CDR3 is TGTGCCAGCAGCCCGTTGGCTAGCGTTGAGACCCAGTACTTC.

The chain combines TRBV2 with TRBJ2-2, with a tentative D call TRBD2 (6 bases). V lost 4 bases and J 5 bases, leaving 29 bases between the germline ends. The germline V gene has CDR1 SNHLY and CDR2 FYNNEI. CDR3 size: 20 residues. CDR3 in amino acids: CASSGHGAFLATVGTGELFF. The CDR3 bases are TGTGCCAGCAGTGGCCACGGGGCTTTTCTAGCGACCGTAGGGACCGGGGAGCTGTTTTTT.

J is TRBJ2-4 and V is TRBV29-1; D perhaps matches TRBD2 (6 bases). Trimming pared 6 bases from V and 0 bases from J, leaving 18 bases between. Germline loops: CDR1 SQVTM, CDR2 ANQGSEA. The CDR3 consists of 16 residues. CDR3 in DNA: TGCAGCGTCCTGGCGCGGGACCTCCAAGCCAAAAACATTCAGTACTTC. This sequence encodes CSVLARDLQAKNIQYF.

This clone showed up just once. The V call is TRBV6-5, the J call TRBJ2-1; D not resolved. CDR3 length: 14 residues. Germline-derived CDR1 and CDR2 are MNHEY and SVGAGI. V lost 10 bases to trimming and J lost 5 bases, with 18 bases between them. CDR3 DNA: TGTGCCACCACGATTCATTGGAGTGACAATGAGCAGTTCTTC. It yields the protein CATTIHWSDNEQFF.

The rearrangement joins TRBV5-1 to TRBJ2-2; 8 bases agree with TRBD2. The CDR3 is made up of 15 amino acids. The J segment lost 6 bases and the V segment lost 4 bases, leaving 8 bases of the junction unmatched. CDR1 SGHRS and CDR2 YFSETQ come from the germline V gene. The CDR3 here is CASSASGSQAGELFF. The CDR3 nucleotides read TGCGCCAGCAGCGCAAGCGGGAGTCAGGCCGGGGAGCTGTTTTTT.

V is TRBV10-3 and J is TRBJ2-5; possibly TRBD1 for D (5 bases). This CDR3 comprises 14 residues. Germline V gene sequence: CDR1 ENHRY, CDR2 SYGVKD. Between the trimmed V and J ends, which lost 7 bases and 3 bases, there was a span of 15 bases. The CDR3 nucleotides are TGTGCCATCATCAGCAGGGCGAGTAAAGAGACCCAGTACTTC. This encodes CAIISRASKETQYF.

The chain combines TRBV6-4 with TRBJ2-5; 12 nucleotides line up with TRBD2. Germline V gene data show CDR1 as MRHNA and CDR2 as SNTAGT. This CDR3 spans 15 amino acids. The junction had 0 bases not matched to a gene; V was cut back by 3 bases and J by 1 base. DNA for the CDR3: TGTGCCAGCAGTGAGACTAGCGGGAGCCAAGAGACCCAGTACTTC. This codes for CASSETSGSQETQYF.

The chain joins TRBV6-2 or TRBV6-3 to TRBJ2-7; TRBD1 agrees at 9 bases. This CDR3 region has 16 residues. Trimming cost V 0 bases and J 2 bases; bases outside gene matches: 5. Per germline, CDR1 MNHEY and CDR2 SVGEGT. Written as DNA, the CDR3 is TGTGCCAGCAGTTACTCGGCCCGGGACAGGGCCTACGAGCAGTACTTC. This gives the protein CASSYSARDRAYEQYF.

The chain employs TRBV29-1 and TRBJ2-7; 11 bases line up with TRBD1. Germline V gene lookup returns CDR1 SQVTM and CDR2 ANQGSEA. V was clipped by 5 bases and J by 3 bases; unmatched bases: 3. The CDR3 totals 13 residues. CDR3 DNA sequence: TGCAGCGTTTCCGGGACAGGGGGCTACGAGCAGTACTTC. As protein: CSVSGTGGYEQYF.

At least ten counts were recorded for this clone. The chain has TRBV27 and TRBJ1-2; D perhaps matches TRBD1 (6 bases). This CDR3 spans 15 amino acids. V shed 4 bases and J shed 4 bases, with 16 bases lying between them. Per the germline V gene, CDR1 is MNHEY and CDR2 is SMNVEV (reference sequence). The CDR3 DNA follows: TGTGCCAGCAGTTCCAACAGGGTAGGGGGCTATGGCTACACCTTC. This encodes CASSSNRVGGYGYTF.

V gene TRBV27 combines with J gene TRBJ2-7; 7 bases agree with TRBD2. CDR1 and CDR2 from the germline V gene are MNHEY and SMNVEV (reference sequence). The length of the CDR3 is 15 residues. Trimming removed 8 bases from V and 2 bases from J; junction bases left unmatched: 12. CDR3 nucleotide sequence: TGTGCCAGCTGCCGTTCTGGCGGGAGCACCTACGAGCAGTACTTC. This encodes CASCRSGGSTYEQYF.

The chain joins TRBV6-4 to TRBJ2-1; the match to TRBD2 covers 8 bases. V shed 3 bases and J 4 bases; nucleotides not matched to a gene: 5. CDR1 and CDR2 (germline): MRHNA, SNTAGT. CDR3 size: 15 residues. CDR3 bases: TGTGCCAGCAGTGAGCCGGGGGGGGGTTACAATGAGCAGTTCTTC. Translation: CASSEPGGGYNEQFF.

V usage is TRBV6-1 and J usage is TRBJ2-6, with 11 bases matching TRBD1. Losses at the gene ends were 2 bases for V and 1 base for J; bases not matched to a gene: 4. There are 18 residues in the CDR3. The V gene's germline CDR1 is MNHNS and CDR2 SASEGT. CDR3 nucleotides: TGTGCCAGCAGTGAAAGGACAGGGGGCGCTTCTGGGGCCAACGTCCTGACTTTC. Translated: CASSERTGGASGANVLTF.

This chain connects TRBV19 to TRBJ2-7; 8 bases match TRBD2. With V trimmed by 5 bases and J by 3 bases, 12 bases remained unmatched. Germline values: CDR1 LNHDA, CDR2 SQIVND (reference sequence). This CDR3 comprises 16 residues. Here the CDR3 reads CASSPSRGGKIYEQYF. The CDR3 DNA is TGTGCCAGTAGTCCCTCTCGGGGGGGAAAAATCTACGAGCAGTACTTC.

The chain links TRBV28 to TRBJ2-7; 7 nucleotides agree with TRBD2. V was clipped by 8 bases and J by 0 bases; unmatched bases: 7. This CDR3 spans 14 amino acids. Looked up from germline, CDR1 is MDHEN and CDR2 is SYDVKM. CDR3: CASPRCGSSYEQYF. Here the CDR3 DNA reads TGTGCCAGCCCCCGGTGCGGGAGCTCCTACGAGCAGTACTTC.

The chain combines TRBV6-1 with TRBJ2-7, with 12 bases matching TRBD2. The CDR3 contains 14 residues. Trimming took 3 bases from V and 3 from J; bases not matched to a gene: 0. Germline-derived CDR1 and CDR2 are MNHNS and SASEGT. CDR3 residues: CASSETSGGYEQYF. CDR3 nucleotide sequence: TGTGCCAGCAGTGAGACTAGCGGGGGCTACGAGCAGTACTTC.

This chain links TRBV2 with TRBJ2-1; D is possibly TRBD1 (5 bases). V was pared by 1 base and J by 5 bases, with 9 bases between. The CDR3 totals 14 residues. CDR1 is SNHLY, CDR2 FYNNEI, per germline. The CDR3 DNA is TGTGCCAGCAGTGAAGGGACATGGGACAATGAGCAGTTCTTC. This encodes CASSEGTWDNEQFF.

The chain recombines TRBV6-5 with TRBJ1-4; possible D gene TRBD1, 6 bases. The germline V gene encodes CDR1 MNHEY and CDR2 SVGAGI. Trimming removed 8 bases at V and 8 bases at J, with 18 bases between. The CDR3 loop spans 14 amino acids. This CDR3 reads CASASGGGGEKLFF. CDR3 bases: TGTGCCAGCGCCTCGGGAGGGGGAGGAGAAAAACTGTTTTTT.

The chain combines TRBV5-4 with TRBJ2-3, with 7 bases that match TRBD2. This CDR3 has 16 residues. V was pared by 4 bases and J by 2 bases, with 10 bases of the junction left unmatched. Germline values: CDR1 SGHNT, CDR2 YYREEE (reference sequence). CDR3 DNA sequence: TGTGCCAGCAGCAGTGGGGGGAGGGCTTCCACAGATACGCAGTATTTT. This translates into CASSSGGRASTDTQYF.